This paragraph reports one T cell receptor beta chain. This record belongs to a study of patients and donors after allogeneic stem cell transplantation. One entry per CDR3 protein, called by TCRdb with MiXCR from the RT-PCR reads. The table shows about 960,000 distinct CDR3 sequences, with about a sixth occurring only once. Source material: blood, either unsorted or a sorted T cell fraction (not recorded which). This TCR derives from a human donor who was either an allogeneic HSCT recipient or a stem cell or donor lymphocyte infusion donor (not recorded which). It is not recorded whose cells these are; they may come from a transplant donor.

The CDR3, as DNA: TGTGCCAGCGTTCCCTGGACAGGGGCCTCCTACGAGCAGTACTTC. This codes for CASVPWTGASYEQYF. V usage is TRBV7-9 and J usage is TRBJ2-7; 9 positions agree with TRBD1. V was clipped by 8 bases and J by 0 bases; unmatched bases: 8. This CDR3 is built from 15 residues. The germline V gene encodes CDR1 SEHNR and CDR2 FQNEAQ (reference sequence).